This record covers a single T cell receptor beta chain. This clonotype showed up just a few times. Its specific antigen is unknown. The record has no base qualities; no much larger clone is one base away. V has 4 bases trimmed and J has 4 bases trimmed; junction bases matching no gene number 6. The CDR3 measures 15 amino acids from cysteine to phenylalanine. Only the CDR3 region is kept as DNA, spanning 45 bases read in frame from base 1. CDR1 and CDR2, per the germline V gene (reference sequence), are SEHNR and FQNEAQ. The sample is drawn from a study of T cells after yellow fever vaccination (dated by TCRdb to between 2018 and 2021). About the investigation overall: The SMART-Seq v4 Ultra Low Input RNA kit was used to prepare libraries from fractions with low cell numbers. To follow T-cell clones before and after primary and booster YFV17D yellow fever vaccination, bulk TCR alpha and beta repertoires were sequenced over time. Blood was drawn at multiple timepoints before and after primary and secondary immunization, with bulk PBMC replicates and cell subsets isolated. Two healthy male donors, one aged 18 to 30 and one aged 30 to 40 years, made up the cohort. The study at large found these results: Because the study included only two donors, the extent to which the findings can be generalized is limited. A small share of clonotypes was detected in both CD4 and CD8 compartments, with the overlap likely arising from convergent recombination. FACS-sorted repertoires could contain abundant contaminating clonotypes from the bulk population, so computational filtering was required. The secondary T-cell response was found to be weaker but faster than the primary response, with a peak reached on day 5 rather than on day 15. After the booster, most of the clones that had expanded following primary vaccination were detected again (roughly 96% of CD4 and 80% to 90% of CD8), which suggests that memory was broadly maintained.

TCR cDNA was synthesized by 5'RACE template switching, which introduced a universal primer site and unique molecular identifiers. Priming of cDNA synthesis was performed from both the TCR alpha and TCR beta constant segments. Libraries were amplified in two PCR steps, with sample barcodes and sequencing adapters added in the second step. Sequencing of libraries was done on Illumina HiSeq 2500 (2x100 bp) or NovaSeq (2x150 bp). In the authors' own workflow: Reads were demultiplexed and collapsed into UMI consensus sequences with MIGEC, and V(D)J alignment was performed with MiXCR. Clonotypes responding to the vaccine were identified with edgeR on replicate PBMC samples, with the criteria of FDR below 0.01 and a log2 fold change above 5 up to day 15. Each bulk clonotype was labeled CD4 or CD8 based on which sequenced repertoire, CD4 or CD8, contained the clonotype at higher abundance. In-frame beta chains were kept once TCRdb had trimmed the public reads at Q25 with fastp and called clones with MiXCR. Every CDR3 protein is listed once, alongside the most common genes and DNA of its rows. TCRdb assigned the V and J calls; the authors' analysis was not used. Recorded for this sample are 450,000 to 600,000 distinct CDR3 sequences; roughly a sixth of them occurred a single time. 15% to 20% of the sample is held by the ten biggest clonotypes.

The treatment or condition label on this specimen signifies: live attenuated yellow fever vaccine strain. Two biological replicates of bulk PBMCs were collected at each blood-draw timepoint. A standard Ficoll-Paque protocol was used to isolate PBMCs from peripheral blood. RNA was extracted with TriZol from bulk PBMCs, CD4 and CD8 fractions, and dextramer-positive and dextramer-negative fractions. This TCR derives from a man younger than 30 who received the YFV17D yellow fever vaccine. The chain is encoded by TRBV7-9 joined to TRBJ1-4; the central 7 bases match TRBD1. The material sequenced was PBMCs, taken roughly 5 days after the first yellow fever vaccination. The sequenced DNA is TGTGCCAGCAGCTCGGGGACAGTCGATAATGAAAAACTGTTTTTT. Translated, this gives CASSSGTVDNEKLFF.